These T cell receptor beta chains were read from a single sample in a study of cytomegalovirus exposure and HLA in healthy donors. Assay: immunoSEQ multiplex PCR; the TCRdb copy retains only in-frame clones and omits some. Of more than 130,000 clones listed, around 76% are singletons. Material for sequencing was PBMCs. The receptors shown here come from a male donor in good health and CMV-seronegative. CDR3s include the opening cysteine and the closing phenylalanine or tryptophan. A D gene is named only where the DNA matches it firmly. A row's size may be missing; if present it is once, few, many or a size class.

clone_size	d_call	v_call	j_call	cdr3_aa	cdr3_nt
-	TRBD2	TRBV10-3	TRBJ2-3	CAISLTSGPTDTQYF	TGTGCCATCAGCCTGACTAGCGGGCCCACAGATACGCAGTATTTT
-	TRBD1	TRBV27	TRBJ1-4	CASSSLQGIDEKLFF	TGTGCCAGCAGTTCTCTACAGGGGATCGATGAAAAACTGTTTTTT
-	TRBD1	TRBV4-2	TRBJ2-6	CASSQAGGRSGANVLTF	TGTGCCAGCAGCCAAGCAGGGGGACGCTCTGGGGCCAACGTCCTGACTTTC
-	-	TRBV15	TRBJ1-2	CATSRASYGYTF	TGTGCCACCAGCAGGGCCAGCTATGGCTACACCTTC
-	-	TRBV13	TRBJ2-5	CASSSPPETQYF	TGTGCCAGCAGCTCCCCTCCGGAGACCCAGTACTTC
few	TRBD1	TRBV7-2	TRBJ1-2	CASSFGTENYGYTF	TGTGCCAGCAGCTTCGGGACAGAGAACTATGGCTACACCTTC
once	-	TRBV6-6	TRBJ2-7	CASNQLGRALEQYF	TGTGCCAGCAATCAACTAGGACGGGCCCTGGAGCAGTACTTC
-	-	TRBV14	TRBJ1-1	CASSQDIENTEAFF	TGTGCCAGCAGCCAAGATATAGAGAACACTGAAGCTTTCTTT
-	-	TRBV7-9	TRBJ2-6	CASSPVISGANVLTF	TGTGCCAGCAGCCCAGTCATCTCTGGGGCCAACGTCCTGACTTTC
-	-	TRBV15	TRBJ1-2	CATSAGTGVYGYTF	TGTGCCACCAGCGCCGGGACTGGGGTCTATGGCTACACCTTC